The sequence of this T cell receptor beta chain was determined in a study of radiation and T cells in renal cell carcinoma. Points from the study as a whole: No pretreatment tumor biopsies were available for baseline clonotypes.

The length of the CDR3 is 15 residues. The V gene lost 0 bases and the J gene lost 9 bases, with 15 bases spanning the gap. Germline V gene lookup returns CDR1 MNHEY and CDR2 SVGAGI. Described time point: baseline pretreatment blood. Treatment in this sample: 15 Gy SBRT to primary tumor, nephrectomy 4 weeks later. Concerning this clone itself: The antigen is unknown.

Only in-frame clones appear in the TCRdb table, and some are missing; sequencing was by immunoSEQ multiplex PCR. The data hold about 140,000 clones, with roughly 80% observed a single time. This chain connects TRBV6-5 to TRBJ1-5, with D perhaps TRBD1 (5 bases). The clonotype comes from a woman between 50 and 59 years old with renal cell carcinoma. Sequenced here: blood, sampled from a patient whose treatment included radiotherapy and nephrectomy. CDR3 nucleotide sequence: TGTGCCAGCAGTTACTCGATAGGGGAGCGGGCGCCCCAGCATTTT. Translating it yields CASSYSIGERAPQHF.